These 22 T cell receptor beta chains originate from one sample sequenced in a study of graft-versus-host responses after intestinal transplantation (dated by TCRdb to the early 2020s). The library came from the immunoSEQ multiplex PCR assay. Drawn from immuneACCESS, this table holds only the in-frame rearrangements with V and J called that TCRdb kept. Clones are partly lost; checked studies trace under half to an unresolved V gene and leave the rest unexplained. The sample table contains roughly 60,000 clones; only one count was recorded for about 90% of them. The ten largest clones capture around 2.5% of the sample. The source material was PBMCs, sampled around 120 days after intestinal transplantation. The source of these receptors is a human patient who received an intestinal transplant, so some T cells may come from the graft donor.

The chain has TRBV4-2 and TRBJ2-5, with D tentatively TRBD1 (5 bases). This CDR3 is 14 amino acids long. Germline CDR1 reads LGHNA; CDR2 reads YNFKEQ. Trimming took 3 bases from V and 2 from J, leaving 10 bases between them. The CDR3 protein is CASSHPTEQETQYF. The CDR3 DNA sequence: TGTGCCAGCAGCCACCCGACAGAACAAGAGACCCAGTACTTC.

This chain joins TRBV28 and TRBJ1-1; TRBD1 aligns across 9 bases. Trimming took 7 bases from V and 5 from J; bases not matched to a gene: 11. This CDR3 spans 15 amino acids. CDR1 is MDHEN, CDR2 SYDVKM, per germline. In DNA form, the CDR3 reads TGTGCCAGCATCTACAGGGGGCGTAGGAGTACTGAAGCTTTCTTT. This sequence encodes CASIYRGRRSTEAFF.

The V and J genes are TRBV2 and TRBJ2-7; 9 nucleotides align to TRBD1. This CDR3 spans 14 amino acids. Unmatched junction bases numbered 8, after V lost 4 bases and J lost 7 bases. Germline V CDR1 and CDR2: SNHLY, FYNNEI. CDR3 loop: CASSGADRGREQYF. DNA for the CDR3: TGTGCCAGCAGTGGGGCGGACAGGGGCCGGGAGCAGTACTTC.

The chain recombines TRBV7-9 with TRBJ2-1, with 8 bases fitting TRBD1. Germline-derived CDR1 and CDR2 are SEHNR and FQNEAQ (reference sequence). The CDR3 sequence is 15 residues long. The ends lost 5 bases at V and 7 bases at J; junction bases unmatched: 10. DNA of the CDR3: TGTGCCAGCAGCCGCGGGCAGGGGGCCGAAAATGAGCAGTTCTTC. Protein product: CASSRGQGAENEQFF.

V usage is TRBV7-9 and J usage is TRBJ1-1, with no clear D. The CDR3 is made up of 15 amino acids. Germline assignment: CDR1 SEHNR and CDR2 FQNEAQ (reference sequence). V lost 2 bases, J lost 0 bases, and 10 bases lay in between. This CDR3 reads CASSLSPGMNTEAFF. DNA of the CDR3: TGTGCCAGCAGCTTATCCCCCGGCATGAACACTGAAGCTTTCTTT. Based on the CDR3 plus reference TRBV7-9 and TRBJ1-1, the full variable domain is DTGVSQNPRHKITKRGQNVTFRCDPISEHNRLYWYRQTLGQGPEFLTYFQNEAQLEKSRLLSDRFSAERPKGSFSTLEIQRTEQGDSAMYLCASSLSPGMNTEAFFGQGTRLTVV.

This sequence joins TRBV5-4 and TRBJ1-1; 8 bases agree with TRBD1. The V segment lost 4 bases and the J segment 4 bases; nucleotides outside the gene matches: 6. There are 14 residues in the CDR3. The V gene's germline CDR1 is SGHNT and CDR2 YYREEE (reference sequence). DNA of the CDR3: TGTGCCAGCAGCCCCGGACAGGGTAGCACTGAAGCTTTCTTT. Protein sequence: CASSPGQGSTEAFF.

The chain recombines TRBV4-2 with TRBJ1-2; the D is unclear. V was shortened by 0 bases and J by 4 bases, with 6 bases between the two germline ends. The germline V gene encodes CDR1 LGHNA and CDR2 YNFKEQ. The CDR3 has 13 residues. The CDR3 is CASSQERSYGYTF. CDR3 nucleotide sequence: TGTGCCAGCAGCCAAGAGCGGAGCTATGGCTACACCTTC.

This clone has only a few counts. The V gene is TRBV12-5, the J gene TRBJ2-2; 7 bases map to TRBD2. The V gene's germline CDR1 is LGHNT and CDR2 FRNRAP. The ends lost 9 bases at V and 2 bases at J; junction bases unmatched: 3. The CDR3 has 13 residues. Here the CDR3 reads CASRDYNTGELFF. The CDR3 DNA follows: TGTGCTAGCCGGGACTATAACACCGGGGAGCTGTTTTTT.

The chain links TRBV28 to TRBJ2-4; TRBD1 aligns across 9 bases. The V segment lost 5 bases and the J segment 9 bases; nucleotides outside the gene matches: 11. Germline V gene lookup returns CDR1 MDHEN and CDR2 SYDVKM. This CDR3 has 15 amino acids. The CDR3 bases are TGTGCCAGCAGTCCCCCACTGGGACAGGGTGTCATTCAGTACTTC. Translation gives CASSPPLGQGVIQYF.

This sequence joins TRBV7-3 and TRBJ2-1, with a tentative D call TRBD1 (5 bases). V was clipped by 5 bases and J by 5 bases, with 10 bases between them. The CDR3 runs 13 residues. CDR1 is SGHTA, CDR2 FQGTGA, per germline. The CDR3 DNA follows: TGTGCCAGCAGCGCCACAGGTAACAATGAGCAGTTCTTC. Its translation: CASSATGNNEQFF.

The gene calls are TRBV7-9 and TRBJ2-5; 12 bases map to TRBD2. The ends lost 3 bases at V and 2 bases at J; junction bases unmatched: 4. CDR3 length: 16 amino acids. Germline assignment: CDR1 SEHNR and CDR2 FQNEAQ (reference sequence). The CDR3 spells CASSFLAGGKQETQYF. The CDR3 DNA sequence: TGTGCCAGCAGCTTTCTAGCGGGGGGGAAACAAGAGACCCAGTACTTC.

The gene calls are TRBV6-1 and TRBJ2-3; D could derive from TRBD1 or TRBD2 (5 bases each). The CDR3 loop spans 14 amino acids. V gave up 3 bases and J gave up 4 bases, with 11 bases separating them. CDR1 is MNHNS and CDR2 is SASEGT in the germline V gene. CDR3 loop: CASSEGVASDTQYF. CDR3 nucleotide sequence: TGTGCCAGCAGTGAGGGGGTAGCATCAGATACGCAGTATTTT.

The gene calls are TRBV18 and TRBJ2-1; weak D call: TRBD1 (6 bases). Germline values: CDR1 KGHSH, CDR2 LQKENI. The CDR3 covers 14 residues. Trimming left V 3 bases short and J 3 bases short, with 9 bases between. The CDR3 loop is CASSPPGVYNEQFF. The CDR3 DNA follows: TGTGCCAGCTCACCGCCAGGGGTCTACAATGAGCAGTTCTTC. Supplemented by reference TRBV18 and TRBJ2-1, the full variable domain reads NAGVMQNPRHLVRRRGQEARLRCSPMKGHSHVYWYRQLPEEGLKFMVYLQKENIIDESGMPKERFSAEFPKEGPSILRIQQVVRGDSAAYFCASSPPGVYNEQFFGPGTRLTVL.

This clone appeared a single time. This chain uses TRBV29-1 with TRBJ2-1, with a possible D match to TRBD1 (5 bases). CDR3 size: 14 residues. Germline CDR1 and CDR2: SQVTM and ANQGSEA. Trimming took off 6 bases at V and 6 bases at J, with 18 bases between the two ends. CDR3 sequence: CSVATGPGANEQFF. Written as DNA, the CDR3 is TGCAGCGTGGCAACAGGACCCGGTGCCAATGAGCAGTTCTTC.

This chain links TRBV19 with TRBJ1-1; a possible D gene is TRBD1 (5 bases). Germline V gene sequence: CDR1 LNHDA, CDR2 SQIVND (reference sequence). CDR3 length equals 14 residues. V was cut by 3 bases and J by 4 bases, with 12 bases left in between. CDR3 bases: TGTGCCAGTAGTATCTTCCCCAGGGTCACTGAAGCTTTCTTT. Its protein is CASSIFPRVTEAFF.

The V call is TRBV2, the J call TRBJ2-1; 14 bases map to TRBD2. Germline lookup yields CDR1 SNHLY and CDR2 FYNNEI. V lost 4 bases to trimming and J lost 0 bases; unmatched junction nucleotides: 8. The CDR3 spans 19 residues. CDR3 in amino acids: CASSGSGTSGSLSYNEQFF. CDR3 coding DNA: TGTGCCAGCAGTGGCTCCGGGACTAGCGGGAGCCTCTCCTACAATGAGCAGTTCTTC.

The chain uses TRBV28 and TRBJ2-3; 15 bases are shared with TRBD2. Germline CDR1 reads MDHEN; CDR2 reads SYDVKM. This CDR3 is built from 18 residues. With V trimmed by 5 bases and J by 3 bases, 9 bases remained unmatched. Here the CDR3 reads CASSPWTSGRAGTDTQYF. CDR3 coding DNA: TGTGCCAGCAGTCCCTGGACTAGCGGGAGGGCCGGAACAGATACGCAGTATTTT. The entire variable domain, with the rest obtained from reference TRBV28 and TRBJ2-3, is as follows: DVKVTQSSRYLVKRTGEKVFLECVQDMDHENMFWYRQDPGLGLRLIYFSYDVKMKEKGDIPEGYSVSREKKERFSLILESASTNQTSMYLCASSPWTSGRAGTDTQYFGPGTRLTVL.

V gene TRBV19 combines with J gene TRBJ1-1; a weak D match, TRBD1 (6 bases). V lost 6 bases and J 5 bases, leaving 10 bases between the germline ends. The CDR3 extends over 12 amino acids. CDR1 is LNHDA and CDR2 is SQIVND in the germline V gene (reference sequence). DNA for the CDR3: TGTGCCAGTAGCTTCACAGGGACTGAAGCTTTCTTT. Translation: CASSFTGTEAFF.

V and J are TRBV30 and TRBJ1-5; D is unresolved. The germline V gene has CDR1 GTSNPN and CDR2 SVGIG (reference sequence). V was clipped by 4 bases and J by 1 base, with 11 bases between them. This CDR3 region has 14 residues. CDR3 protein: CAWKKGLSNQPQHF. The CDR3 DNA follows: TGTGCCTGGAAAAAGGGTTTAAGCAATCAGCCCCAGCATTTT.

The CDR3 reads CASSPRRYF. CDR3 coding DNA: TGTGCCAGCAGCCCCCGTAGATACTTC. V is TRBV6-1 and J is TRBJ2-7; D gene unclear. Germline V gene sequence: CDR1 MNHNS, CDR2 SASEGT. V was shortened by 6 bases and J by 13 bases, with 10 bases between the two germline ends. This CDR3 is built from 9 residues.

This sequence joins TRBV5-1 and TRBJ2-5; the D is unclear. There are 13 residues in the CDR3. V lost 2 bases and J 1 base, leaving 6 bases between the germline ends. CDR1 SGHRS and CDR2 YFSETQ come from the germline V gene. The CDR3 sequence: CASSFGSQETQYF. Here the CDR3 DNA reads TGCGCCAGCAGCTTTGGCTCCCAAGAGACCCAGTACTTC. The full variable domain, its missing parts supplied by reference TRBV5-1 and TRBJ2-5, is KAGVTQTPRYLIKTRGQQVTLSCSPISGHRSVSWYQQTPGQGLQFLFEYFSETQRNKGNFPGRFSGRQFSNSRSEMNVSTLELGDSALYLCASSFGSQETQYFGPGTRLLVL.

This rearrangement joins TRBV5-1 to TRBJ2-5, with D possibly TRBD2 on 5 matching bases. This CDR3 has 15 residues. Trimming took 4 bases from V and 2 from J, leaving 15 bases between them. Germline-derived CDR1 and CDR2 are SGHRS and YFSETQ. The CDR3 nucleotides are TGCGCCAGCAGCGGACGTGGGAGCTCGCAAGAGACCCAGTACTTC. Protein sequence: CASSGRGSSQETQYF.